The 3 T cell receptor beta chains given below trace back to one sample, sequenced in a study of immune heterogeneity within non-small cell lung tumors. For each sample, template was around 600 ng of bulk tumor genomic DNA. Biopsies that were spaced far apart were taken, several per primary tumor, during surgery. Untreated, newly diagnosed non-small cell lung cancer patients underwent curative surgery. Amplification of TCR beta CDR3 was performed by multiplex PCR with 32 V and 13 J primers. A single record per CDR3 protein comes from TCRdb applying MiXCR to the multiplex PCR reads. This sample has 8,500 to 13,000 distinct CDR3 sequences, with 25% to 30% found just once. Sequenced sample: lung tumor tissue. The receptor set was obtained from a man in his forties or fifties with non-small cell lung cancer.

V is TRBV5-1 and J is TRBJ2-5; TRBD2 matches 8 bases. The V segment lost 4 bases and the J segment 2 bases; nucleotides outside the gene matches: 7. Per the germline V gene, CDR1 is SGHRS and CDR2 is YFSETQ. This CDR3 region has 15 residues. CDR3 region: CASSTRVAGQETQYF. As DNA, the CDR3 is TGCGCCAGCAGCACGAGGGTAGCGGGACAAGAGACCCAGTACTTC.

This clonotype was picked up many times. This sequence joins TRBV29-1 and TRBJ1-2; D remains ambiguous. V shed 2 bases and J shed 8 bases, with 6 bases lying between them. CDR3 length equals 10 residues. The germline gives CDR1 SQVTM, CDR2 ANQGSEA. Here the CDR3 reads CSVEPGGYTF. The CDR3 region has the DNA TGCAGCGTTGAACCGGGGGGCTACACCTTC.

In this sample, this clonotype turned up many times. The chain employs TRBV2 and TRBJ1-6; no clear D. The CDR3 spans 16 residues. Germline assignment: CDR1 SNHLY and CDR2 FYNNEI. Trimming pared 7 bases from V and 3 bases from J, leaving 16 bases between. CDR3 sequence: CASTERGSHYNSPLHF. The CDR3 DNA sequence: TGTGCCAGCACGGAAAGAGGCAGCCACTATAATTCACCCCTCCACTTT.